What follows are 18 T cell receptor beta chains derived from one specimen sequenced in a study of CXCR3-negative and CXCR3-positive naive CD8 T cells. With UMI labels, 5' RACE was used to prepare the TRB cDNA libraries. After re-calling the 5' RACE reads, TCRdb lists one entry per CDR3 protein, DNA absent. The sample table includes about 62,000 distinct CDR3 sequences. The sequenced sample consisted of naive CXCR3- CD8+ T cells from blood. The subset: CD45RO-CCR7+CD27+CD95- naive CD8+ T cells lacking CXCR3 (TNR3-). Every receptor here comes from a human donor in good health. Some clones in this sample may be carry-over from other donors' samples.

V gene TRBV21-1 combines with J gene TRBJ2-7; TCRdb's assignment of TRBD2 cannot be checked, as there is no DNA. TRBV21-1 is an annotated pseudogene. This CDR3 has 16 amino acids. This chain's CDR3 is CASSKASGTRSYEQYF.

The genes are TRBV12-3 or TRBV12-4 and TRBJ1-4. The CDR3 length is 14 residues. CDR3 region: CASSFGQIREKLFF.

The chain couples TRBV6-1 to TRBJ1-5; TCRdb lists TRBD1, though no DNA is available to test this call. The CDR3 length is 16 residues. Germline values: CDR1 MNHNS, CDR2 SASEGT. The CDR3 sequence is CASSELDSYGSQPQHF.

The J gene is TRBJ2-5, the V gene TRBV2; no DNA is available, so the TRBD1 call from TCRdb remains unchecked. This CDR3 is 15 amino acids long. Germline values: CDR1 SNHLY, CDR2 FYNNEI. The CDR3 sequence is CASSEAYRVEETQYF. Full variable domain (missing parts from reference TRBV2 and TRBJ2-5): EPEVTQTPSHQVTQMGQEVILRCVPISNHLYFYWYRQILGQKVEFLVSFYNNEISEKSEIFDDQFSVERPDGSNFTLKIRSTKLEDSAMYFCASSEAYRVEETQYFGPGTRLLVL.

The rearrangement uses TRBV7-6 and TRBJ2-5; TCRdb calls TRBD2, which cannot be checked without DNA. Germline lookup yields CDR1 SGHVS and CDR2 FNYEAQ. The CDR3 contains 18 residues. CDR3 in amino acids: CASSFPSGGDSYQETQYF.

The chain carries TRBV30 and TRBJ2-7. The CDR3 runs 11 residues. Germline V gene sequence: CDR1 GTSNPN, CDR2 SVGIG (reference sequence). The CDR3 sequence: CAWSDSYEQYF. The variable domain in full, with the rest retrieved from reference TRBV30 and TRBJ2-7, is SQTIHQWPATLVQPVGSPLSLECTVEGTSNPNLYWYRQAAGRGLQLLFYSVGIGQISSEVPQNLSASRPQDRQFILSSKKLLLSDSGFYLCAWSDSYEQYFGPGTRLTVT.

Here the CDR3 reads CASSSSQRGEAYNEQFF. The chain recombines TRBV28 with TRBJ2-1; the TCRdb call, TRBD2, lacks DNA for checking. This CDR3 has 17 residues. Germline V CDR1 and CDR2: MDHEN, SYDVKM.

The chain's CDR3 is CSASGPRFGQGLRGGTYEQYF. V and J are TRBV20-1 and TRBJ2-7; TCRdb reports TRBD1, a call that lacks DNA to check it against. Germline V gives CDR1 DFQATT, CDR2 SNEGSKA (reference sequence). The CDR3 length is 21 residues.

The chain uses TRBV5-1 and TRBJ2-1. The CDR3 consists of 15 residues. Germline values: CDR1 SGHRS, CDR2 YFSETQ. This chain's CDR3 is CASSPLWGTYNEQFF.

This sequence joins TRBV7-9 and TRBJ2-5. The CDR3 has 13 residues. Germline V gene lookup returns CDR1 SEHNR and CDR2 FQNEAQ (reference sequence). This chain's CDR3 is CASSKVVEETQYF.

The chain combines TRBV29-1 with TRBJ1-5; TCRdb picks TRBD1, but there is no DNA to check that call. Germline-derived CDR1 and CDR2 are SQVTM and ANQGSEA. The CDR3 sequence is 14 residues long. The CDR3 sequence is CSVEGDSSNQPQHF. The whole variable domain, remainder taken from reference TRBV29-1 and TRBJ1-5, is SAVISQKPSRDICQRGTSLTIQCQVDSQVTMMFWYRQQPGQSLTLIATANQGSEATYESGFVIDKFPISRPNLTFSTLTVSNMSPEDSSIYLCSVEGDSSNQPQHFGDGTRLSIL.

The chain is built from TRBV7-3 and TRBJ2-1; checking the TCRdb D call of TRBD1 is not possible without DNA. Germline CDR1 SGHTA, CDR2 FQGTGA. The CDR3 totals 16 residues. The CDR3 protein is CASSLGFGTGGNEQFF.

The J gene is TRBJ2-7, the V gene TRBV28; with no DNA, the TCRdb D assignment of TRBD1 cannot be verified. The CDR3 totals 14 residues. The germline V gene has CDR1 MDHEN and CDR2 SYDVKM. The CDR3 region is CASSRDREIYEQYF.

The chain combines TRBV27 with TRBJ2-7; with no DNA, the TCRdb D assignment of TRBD2 cannot be verified. This CDR3 spans 16 amino acids. Germline lookup yields CDR1 MNHEY and CDR2 SMNVEV (reference sequence). The CDR3 loop reads CASSLGRTISTYEQYF.

The chain recombines TRBV12-3 or TRBV12-4 with TRBJ2-1. The CDR3 runs to 12 residues. This CDR3 is CASSLPYNEQFF.

This rearrangement joins TRBV10-2 to TRBJ2-7; TCRdb indicates TRBD2, and absent DNA this call remains unverified. Germline CDR1 and CDR2: WSHSY and SAAADI. The CDR3 loop spans 14 amino acids. The CDR3 sequence: CASRGGLASYEQYF.

This sequence joins TRBV6-5 and TRBJ1-2. Germline lookup yields CDR1 MNHEY and CDR2 SVGAGI. The CDR3 spans 14 residues. CDR3 in amino acids: CASSYSNSDYGYTF.

The gene calls are TRBV12-3 or TRBV12-4 and TRBJ2-7; as DNA is missing, the TRBD1 call by TCRdb cannot be tested. The CDR3 length is 14 residues. CDR3: CASSSRQASYEPYF.